A single T cell receptor (beta chain) is shown here with its context. This sample is drawn from a study of blood T cell repertoires in COVID-19. In the study's own analysis: Reference gene primer amplification gave nucleated cell count estimates. TCRdb's copy holds only in-frame clones and misses some; the assay was immunoSEQ multiplex PCR. V and J calls and clone size are those listed in that table; D and trimming were worked out from the DNA. The data contain nearly 350,000 clones, around nine tenths of them singletons. Looked up from germline, CDR1 is SGHRS and CDR2 is YFSETQ. This CDR3 spans 15 amino acids. Trimming cost V 3 bases and J 5 bases; bases outside gene matches: 10.

The V call is TRBV5-1, the J call TRBJ1-1; the match to TRBD1 covers 7 bases. Sequences were obtained from peripheral blood. The clonotype comes from a woman between 65 and 79 years old with COVID-19, enrolled during active disease. The CDR3 nucleotides are TGCGCCAGCAGCTCCCGGACAGGACCGAATACTGAAGCTTTCTTT. Amino acids: CASSSRTGPNTEAFF.